This T cell receptor beta chain was sequenced during a study of blood T cell repertoires in COVID-19. This table comes from immunoSEQ multiplex PCR, and its TCRdb copy is limited to in-frame clones, with some not included. This sample has 380,000 or so clones; 80% to 90% occur once, and the top ten carry approximately 1.2%. Germline trimming cut 6 bases from V and 2 bases from J; bases unmatched to any gene: 6. The germline CDR1 and CDR2 sequences are SGHTA and FQGNSA. The length of the CDR3 is 14 residues. This chain connects TRBV7-2 to TRBJ2-5; 7 positions agree with TRBD2. The TCR originated in a man between 40 and 49 years old with acute or convalescent COVID-19. The sample consisted of peripheral blood. The CDR3 spells CASSRGAGQETQYF. CDR3 in DNA: TGTGCCAGCAGTCGAGGAGCGGGGCAAGAGACCCAGTACTTC.